Described below is a single T cell receptor beta chain sequence and its context. Its antigen is currently unknown. This sample is part of a study of cytomegalovirus exposure and HLA in healthy donors. Study overall: From donors who were HLA-typed, an early data release held around 85 million unique TCRs. Points from the study as a whole: Previously analyzed data showed that most TCR beta V segments were productive at a frequency of about 87% or about 30%. Later analysis associated a missense DCLRE1C variant with TCR beta V- and J-gene trimming.

CDR3 size: 14 residues. V lost 5 bases to trimming and J lost 2 bases, with 11 bases between them. Germline CDR1 reads MNHEY; CDR2 reads SMNVEV (reference sequence). A multiplex PCR was run with 60 Vbeta primers and 13 Jbeta primers. The data were produced by immunoSEQ multiplex PCR, yet TCRdb's version contains in-frame clones alone and is incomplete. The table records around 140,000 clones, less than 80% of them present only once. V is TRBV27 and J is TRBJ2-3; D is possibly TRBD1 (5 bases). Sample: PBMCs. The source is a man aged 50 to 60 in good health and CMV-seropositive. CDR3 in amino acids: CASSRAGSTDTQYF. The CDR3 DNA reads as TGTGCCAGCAGTCGGGCAGGGTCCACAGATACGCAGTATTTT.